Presented here are 2 T cell receptor beta chains from one specimen sequenced in a study of blood T cell repertoires in COVID-19 (dated by TCRdb to the early 2020s). The library relied on the immunoSEQ multiplex PCR assay. As stored in TCRdb, this immuneACCESS dataset retains in-frame rearrangements with V and J assigned. A fraction of the clones does not appear; measured against another copy, unresolved V genes explain less than half of the discrepancy, and the remainder lacks a known reason. Within this sample are 25,000 to 35,000 clones, with more than 90% of them counted one time only. The ten most abundant clones make up about 12% of the sample. The sample comprised peripheral blood. The receptor set was obtained from a human donor in a cohort sampled during active COVID-19.

The rearrangement uses TRBV28 and TRBJ1-2; perhaps TRBD1 as D (5 bases). CDR1 is MDHEN and CDR2 is SYDVKM in the germline V gene. The CDR3 spans 15 residues. V was shortened by 3 bases and J by 0 bases, with 11 bases between the two germline ends. The CDR3 coding sequence is TGTGCCAGCAGTTTGGGCGGGGCCACTAACTATGGCTACACCTTC. The encoded protein is CASSLGGATNYGYTF.

The chain combines TRBV3-1 (or the pseudogene TRBV3-2) with TRBJ1-1, with 8 positions matching TRBD1. Trimming took 1 base from V and 5 from J; bases not matched to a gene: 9. Germline CDR1 reads LGHDT; CDR2 reads YNNKEL (reference sequence). The CDR3 spans 16 residues. The CDR3 reads CASSQVHQGAQTEAFF. The CDR3 DNA sequence: TGTGCCAGCAGCCAAGTCCATCAGGGGGCGCAGACTGAAGCTTTCTTT.